The next 5 T cell receptor beta chains were all read from a single sample in a study of graft-versus-host responses after intestinal transplantation. Grafts had their tissue processed, releasing intraepithelial and lamina propria lymphocytes. TCRdb's table, derived via immunoSEQ multiplex PCR, lists solely in-frame clones and lacks some. The sample holds around 5,000 clones, approximately 69% seen once. Sequencing was performed on ileum tissue, taken about 300 days after intestinal transplant. The receptors were gathered from a human patient who received an intestinal transplant, so some T cells may come from the graft donor.

The chain uses TRBV5-4 and TRBJ2-3; 7 bases align to TRBD2. Losses at the gene ends were 4 bases for V and 2 bases for J; bases not matched to a gene: 10. This CDR3 has 16 amino acids. Germline CDR1 SGHNT, CDR2 YYREEE (reference sequence). As DNA, the CDR3 is TGTGCCAGCAGCCCGGGACCGGGACTACCCACAGATACGCAGTATTTT. This encodes CASSPGPGLPTDTQYF.

By share, this clone counts as medium-sized (0.01 to 0.1%). Other nucleotide sequences in the sample specify the same CDR3. V gene TRBV27 combines with J gene TRBJ1-6; D gene ambiguous. The CDR3 contains 13 residues. V lost 0 bases, J lost 7 bases, and 4 bases lay in between. Germline lookup yields CDR1 MNHEY and CDR2 SMNVEV (reference sequence). The CDR3 DNA sequence: TGTGCCAGCAGTTTATCCACGAATTCACCCCTCCACTTT. Encoded protein: CASSLSTNSPLHF.

The chain combines TRBV7-6 with TRBJ2-5; TRBD1 might be the D (5 bases). This CDR3 contains 13 residues. V dropped 1 base and J dropped 2 bases, with 5 bases sitting between them. CDR1 SGHVS and CDR2 FNYEAQ come from the germline V gene. The chain's CDR3 is CASSLGQQETQYF. Here the CDR3 DNA reads TGTGCCAGCAGCTTAGGACAGCAAGAGACCCAGTACTTC.

The genes are TRBV13 and TRBJ2-3, with TRBD2 matching over 11 bases. Germline V lookup: CDR1 PRHDT, CDR2 FYEKMQ (reference sequence). V trimming: 2 bases; J trimming: 0 bases; junction bases outside the gene matches: 4. This CDR3 has 17 amino acids. This CDR3 reads CASSLRGLADSTDTQYF. CDR3 coding DNA: TGTGCCAGCAGCTTACGGGGACTAGCGGATAGCACAGATACGCAGTATTTT.

The CDR3 sequence is CASSLRLAGETQYF. The CDR3 nucleotides read TGTGCCAGCAGCTTGAGACTAGCGGGAGAGACCCAGTACTTC. The chain has TRBV5-8 and TRBJ2-5; 10 nucleotides match TRBD2. J gave up 4 bases and V 1 base, and 1 base lay outside the gene matches. Germline assignment: CDR1 SGHTS and CDR2 YDEGEE. The CDR3 extends over 14 amino acids. Full variable domain (rest looked up from reference TRBV5-8 and TRBJ2-5): EAGVTQSPTHLIKTRGQQATLRCSPISGHTSVYWYQQALGLGLQFLLWYDEGEERNRGNFPPRFSGRQFPNYSSELNVNALELEDSALYLCASSLRLAGETQYFGPGTRLLVL.